Below, one T cell receptor (beta chain) is given with its context. What it binds is not known. The data were taken from a study of memory CD4+ T cells and cytomegalovirus serostatus. Whole-study results and caveats: A US-trained random forest predicted CMV serostatus with median AUC around 0.9.

This CDR3 region has 10 residues. V shed 8 bases and J shed 2 bases, with 4 bases lying between them. The germline V gene encodes CDR1 MDHEN and CDR2 SYDVKM. As handled by the study authors: Out-of-frame sequences were removed, leaving a few million distinct TCRbeta sequences. Method: immunoSEQ multiplex PCR; TCRdb's copy keeps in-frame clones and lacks some. For V, J and clone size, that table is used; D and trimming come from the DNA. The data contain about 31,000 clones, about 80% of them singletons. Single viable CD3+CD4+CD8-CD45RO+ cells were sorted as the memory CD4+ T cells. CMV serostatus came from serum IgG against pp150, pp28, p38, p52.

The sequence came from an adult in good health and CMV-seronegative. Some clones in this sample may be carry-over from other donors' samples. This rearrangement joins TRBV28 to TRBJ2-7; D not resolved. Sequencing was performed on memory CD4+ T cells from blood. For the CDR3, the DNA is TGTGCCAGCGCAGCCTACGAGCAGTACTTC. Translated, it gives CASAAYEQYF.